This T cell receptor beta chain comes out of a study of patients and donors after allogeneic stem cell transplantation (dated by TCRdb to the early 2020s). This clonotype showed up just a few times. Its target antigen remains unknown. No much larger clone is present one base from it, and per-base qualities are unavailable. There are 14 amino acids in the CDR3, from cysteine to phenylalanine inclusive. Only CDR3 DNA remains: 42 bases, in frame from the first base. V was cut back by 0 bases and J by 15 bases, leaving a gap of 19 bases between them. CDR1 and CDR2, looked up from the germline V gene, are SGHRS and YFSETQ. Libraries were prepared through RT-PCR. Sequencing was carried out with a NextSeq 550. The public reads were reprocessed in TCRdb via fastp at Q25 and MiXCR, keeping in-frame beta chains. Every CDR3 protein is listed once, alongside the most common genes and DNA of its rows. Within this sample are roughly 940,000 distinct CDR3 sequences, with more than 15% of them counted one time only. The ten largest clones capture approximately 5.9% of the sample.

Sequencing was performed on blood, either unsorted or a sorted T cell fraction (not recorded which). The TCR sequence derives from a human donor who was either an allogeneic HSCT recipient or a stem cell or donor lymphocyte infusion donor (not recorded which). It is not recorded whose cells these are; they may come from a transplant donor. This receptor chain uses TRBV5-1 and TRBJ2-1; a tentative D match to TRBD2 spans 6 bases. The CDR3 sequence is CASSLAGAGLGRFF. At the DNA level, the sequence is TGCGCCAGCAGCTTGGCGGGCGCAGGGCTCGGGAGGTTCTTC.